The rows below give T cell receptor beta chains drawn from one sample of a study of radiotherapy plus CTLA-4 blockade in lung cancer. Repertoires were generated with immunoSEQ multiplex PCR, while TCRdb's copy carries only in-frame clones and drops some. The data hold some 60,000 clones, with 70% to 80% observed a single time. The source was peripheral blood, collected from a patient treated with radiotherapy plus ipilimumab. The receptors here all came from a human donor with non-small cell lung cancer who had a partial response to radiotherapy plus ipilimumab. Each CDR3 is given with its conserved first and last residue. The D gene is left open where the match is weak. Size is omitted from some rows. Given values are once, few, many or a class for expanded clones.

D gene,clone size,V gene,J gene,CDR3 DNA,CDR3 protein
TRBD2,NA,TRBV10-2,TRBJ2-4,TGCGCCAGCACCCCGGGGGGGGAGGGAAACATTCAGTACTTC,CASTPGGEGNIQYF
TRBD1,NA,TRBV7-9,TRBJ2-3,TGTGCCAGCAGCTTAACAGGGGGTCGGGATACGCAGTATTTT,CASSLTGGRDTQYF
TRBD2,NA,TRBV4-2,TRBJ2-5,TGTGCCAGCAGCCGAGCCGGGACGGGAGGCGAGACCCAGTACTTC,CASSRAGTGGETQYF
TRBD1,NA,TRBV9,TRBJ2-3,TGTGCCAGCAGCGTCCGAGGACAGGGAAGCACAGATACGCAGTATTTT,CASSVRGQGSTDTQYF
TRBD2,NA,TRBV4-1,TRBJ2-2,TGCGCCAGCAGCCAGCTAGCGGGGGTAAACACCGGGGAGCTGTTTTTT,CASSQLAGVNTGELFF
NA,few,TRBV6-5,TRBJ2-1,TGTGCCAGCAGTTTCAGCTCCTACAATGAGCAGTTCTTC,CASSFSSYNEQFF
NA,NA,TRBV4-1,TRBJ2-2,TGCGCCAGCAGCCAAGAAAGCACTAGGAACACCGGGGAGCTGTTTTTT,CASSQESTRNTGELFF
NA,few,TRBV19,TRBJ1-1,TGTGCCAGTAGTATAGGGGGCCACGTGAACACTGAAGCTTTCTTT,CASSIGGHVNTEAFF
NA,NA,TRBV19,TRBJ1-2,TGTGCCAGTAGTGGACAACTTGGGGCTAACTATGGCTACACCTTC,CASSGQLGANYGYTF
NA,NA,TRBV5-8,TRBJ1-1,TGTGCCAGCAGCTTGGGGACAGTCAACACTGAAGCTTTCTTT,CASSLGTVNTEAFF
NA,NA,TRBV7-3,TRBJ1-1,TGTGCCAGCAGCCCGAACTCGGGTCAGGGGAACACTGAAGCTTTCTTT,CASSPNSGQGNTEAFF
NA,NA,TRBV6-6,TRBJ1-6,TGTGCCAGCAGTTCCGGGACATTCGCTAATTCACCCCTCCACTTT,CASSSGTFANSPLHF
TRBD2,NA,TRBV15,TRBJ2-5,TGTGCCACCAGCAGAGAGGTAACGGGACTATCCTCGGGGACCCAGTACTTC,CATSREVTGLSSGTQYF
NA,NA,TRBV2,TRBJ1-1,TGTGCCAGCAGTGAACAGCCCGGAGCTGAAGCTTTCTTT,CASSEQPGAEAFF
TRBD2,NA,TRBV11-2,TRBJ2-1,TGTGCCAGCAGCTTCGGGGGGGGAGGCAATGAGCAGTTCTTC,CASSFGGGGNEQFF
TRBD2,NA,TRBV6-5,TRBJ2-7,TGTGCCAGCAGTTACTCGGCTAGCGGGGCCTACGAGCAGTACTTC,CASSYSASGAYEQYF
NA,few,TRBV5-6,TRBJ1-2,TGTGCCAGCAGCTCCGGACAGATGACTTATGGCTACACCTTC,CASSSGQMTYGYTF
TRBD1,NA,TRBV2,TRBJ2-3,TGTGCCAGCAGGCAAGACAGGGTCACAGATACGCAGTATTTT,CASRQDRVTDTQYF
NA,NA,TRBV4-2,TRBJ1-6,TGTGCCAGCAGCCAAGATTCCGACAGCCTGAGCAATTCACCCCTCCACTTT,CASSQDSDSLSNSPLHF
NA,few,TRBV6-6,TRBJ2-3,TGTGCCAGCAGTTACTTTTCTCCGAGGGCAGATACGCAGTATTTT,CASSYFSPRADTQYF
NA,NA,TRBV21-1,TRBJ1-3,TGTGCCAGCAGCAATGGAGTGTCAGGAAACACCATATATTTT,CASSNGVSGNTIYF
NA,NA,TRBV27,TRBJ2-7,TGTGCCAGCAGTTTAGGGACACCGAACTACGAGCAGTACTTC,CASSLGTPNYEQYF
TRBD1,NA,TRBV4-1,TRBJ1-5,TGCGCCAGCAGCCAACGACAGGGCGGAGATCAGCCCCAGCATTTT,CASSQRQGGDQPQHF
NA,NA,TRBV5-1,TRBJ2-2,TGCGCCAGCAGCTTGTTGGGACAGAACACCGGGGAGCTGTTTTTT,CASSLLGQNTGELFF
TRBD1,NA,TRBV6-1,TRBJ1-2,TGTGCCAGCAGTGCCGGACAGGGGCCTAACTATGGCTACACCTTC,CASSAGQGPNYGYTF
NA,NA,TRBV29-1,TRBJ1-3,TGCAGCGTTGGGGGGGAAAGCTCTGGAAACACCATATATTTT,CSVGGESSGNTIYF
NA,NA,TRBV2,TRBJ2-5,TGTGCCAGCATGGCCAGTCAAGAGACCCAGTACTTC,CASMASQETQYF
TRBD1,NA,TRBV9,TRBJ1-1,TGTGCCAGCAGCGTTCAGGGGGGCAACACTGAAGCTTTCTTT,CASSVQGGNTEAFF
NA,NA,TRBV12-5,TRBJ2-3,TGTGCTAGTGGTTTGGGTTCGACAGGCACAGATACGCAGTATTTT,CASGLGSTGTDTQYF
NA,NA,TRBV4-1,TRBJ1-1,TGCGCCAGCAGCCAAGTTTCCGGCGGAATAGGGGACACTGAAGCTTTCTTT,CASSQVSGGIGDTEAFF
NA,NA,TRBV11-2,TRBJ1-4,TGTGCCAGCAGCTTAGTAGGAGCAACTAATGAAAAACTGTTTTTT,CASSLVGATNEKLFF
NA,NA,TRBV6-1,TRBJ1-1,TGTGCCAGCAGTGTCTCAAGGGGGATTGGGAACACTGAAGCTTTCTTT,CASSVSRGIGNTEAFF